This TCR beta chain was obtained from a study of blood T cell repertoires in COVID-19. In the study overall: Donors in the United States, Italy and Spain gave samples during acute or convalescent COVID-19.

CDR3 length: 15 residues. V lost 6 bases and J lost 10, with 21 bases in between. The germline gives CDR1 SNHLY, CDR2 FYNNEI. Authors' processing steps: Estimation of nucleated cell counts was performed using reference gene primer amplification. TCRdb keeps only in-frame clones here, not all; method: immunoSEQ multiplex PCR. That table furnishes V, J and clone size, whereas the DNA furnished D and trimming. The table shows 130,000 to 150,000 clones, with 85% occurring only once. This TCR derives from a woman aged 40 to 50 with active or convalescent COVID-19. Material for sequencing was peripheral blood. The chain combines TRBV2 with TRBJ1-4; a weak D match, TRBD1 (5 bases). CDR3 protein: CASRGGRTVPGKLFF. CDR3 DNA: TGTGCCAGCAGGGGGGGACGGACCGTTCCGGGAAAACTGTTTTTT.